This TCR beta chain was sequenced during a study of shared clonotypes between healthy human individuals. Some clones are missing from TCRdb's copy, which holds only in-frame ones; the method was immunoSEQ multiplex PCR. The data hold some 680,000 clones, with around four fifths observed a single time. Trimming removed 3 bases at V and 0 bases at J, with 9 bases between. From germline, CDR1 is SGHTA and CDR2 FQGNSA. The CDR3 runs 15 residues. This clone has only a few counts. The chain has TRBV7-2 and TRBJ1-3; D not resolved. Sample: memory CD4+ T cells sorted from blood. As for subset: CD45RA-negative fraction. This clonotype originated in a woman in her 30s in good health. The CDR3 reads CASSFRLTSGNTIYF. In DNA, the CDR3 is TGTGCCAGCAGCTTCAGGCTTACCTCTGGAAACACCATATATTTT.